This T cell receptor beta chain derives from a study of shared T cell receptors in the human thymus. Sequencing used immunoSEQ multiplex PCR; TCRdb keeps in-frame clones, though not all of them. Seen here are about 380,000 clones, just under 95% observed once, and the top ten hold roughly 0.021%. The receptor was isolated from a human donor. Sequencing input: thymocytes.

CDR3 DNA sequence: TGTGCCAGTGTTAAAGGGGGTTCAGGAAACACCATATATTTT. It yields the protein CASVKGGSGNTIYF. This sequence joins TRBV19 and TRBJ1-3; tentatively, D is TRBD1 (6 bases). CDR3 length: 14 residues. V was trimmed by 8 bases and J by 4 bases, leaving 15 bases between them. Germline CDR1 LNHDA, CDR2 SQIVND (reference sequence).